The source of this T cell receptor (beta chain) is a study of T-cell reconstitution after alpha-beta-depleted transplantation in children. The library targeted TCRbeta and was prepared with unique molecular identifiers. MiXCR, applied by TCRdb to the PCR reads, yields one record per CDR3 protein. The sample holds under 750,000 distinct CDR3 sequences, 23% seen once. Whole-study results and caveats: Newly produced T cells mostly provided counts and TCRbeta diversity after one year, as hyperexpanded clones declined.

V trimming: 6 bases; J trimming: 8 bases; junction bases outside the gene matches: 7. CDR3 length: 14 amino acids. This clonotype was seen ten or more times. No antigen is known for it. The chain combines TRBV12-3 or TRBV12-4 with TRBJ2-1; 10 bases agree with TRBD1. Sequenced here: PBMCs, mostly from graft donor cells, sampled 360 days after TCRalphabeta/CD19-depleted stem cell transplant. The origin of this receptor is a boy in the first two years of life who had a stem cell transplant for acute myeloid leukemia, so the T cells may come from the graft donor. CDR3 sequence (DNA): TGTGCCAGCAGGAGACAGGGGGCATATGATGAGCAGTTCTTC. It is translated as CASRRQGAYDEQFF.